Sequencing of this T cell receptor beta chain was carried out in a study of cytomegalovirus exposure and HLA in healthy donors. All donors participated as healthy donors of bone marrow. This clone has only a few counts. The study ran its PCR with 60 Vbeta and 13 Jbeta primers. Assay used: immunoSEQ multiplex PCR; TCRdb lists only in-frame clones, some missing. The profile shows 150,000 to 180,000 clones, 79% of them singletons. This receptor was taken from a man aged 30-40 years in good health and CMV-seropositive. The sequencing input was PBMCs.

CDR3: CASSPGSVGTEAFF. As DNA, the CDR3 is TGTGCCAGCAGCCCAGGCTCGGTAGGCACTGAAGCTTTCTTT. This chain connects TRBV28 to TRBJ1-1; no firm D call. The V end was cut by 6 bases, the J end by 4 bases, with 15 bases between. This CDR3 is 14 amino acids long. Germline CDR1 and CDR2: MDHEN and SYDVKM.